This entry lists 22 T cell receptor beta chains sequenced from one sample in a study of blood T cell repertoires in COVID-19. This table comes from immunoSEQ multiplex PCR, and its TCRdb copy is limited to in-frame clones, with some not included. In the table there are tens of thousands of clones, roughly 90% of which are singletons. The specimen was peripheral blood. The origin of the receptors is an older man with acute or convalescent COVID-19.

This chain connects TRBV6-1 to TRBJ1-1, with 9 positions matching TRBD1. The CDR3 length is 15 residues. V shed 1 base and J 5 bases; nucleotides not matched to a gene: 5. CDR1 and CDR2 (germline): MNHNS, SASEGT. The CDR3 DNA follows: TGTGCCAGCAGTGAAGGGGGACAGGGCGGGACTGAAGCTTTCTTT. Its translation is CASSEGGQGGTEAFF.

As for this clone: Other DNA sequences within the sample encode an identical CDR3. The V gene is TRBV18, the J gene TRBJ1-1; the D is unclear. V lost 2 bases, J lost 2 bases, and 6 bases lay in between. In germline, CDR1 is KGHSH, CDR2 LQKENI. The CDR3 extends over 13 amino acids. DNA for the CDR3: TGTGCCAGCTCACCAGCTGGCAACACTGAAGCTTTCTTT. It yields the protein CASSPAGNTEAFF.

The V call is TRBV18, the J call TRBJ1-3, with a weak D call TRBD1 (6 bases). Germline V CDR1 and CDR2: KGHSH, LQKENI. Trimming pared 3 bases from V and 0 bases from J, leaving 12 bases between. This CDR3 spans 16 amino acids. CDR3 loop: CASSPQGPSSGNTIYF. CDR3 DNA sequence: TGTGCCAGCTCACCCCAGGGGCCGAGCTCTGGAAACACCATATATTTT.

The chain recombines TRBV6-1 with TRBJ1-1; D gene unclear. The CDR3 consists of 15 residues. CDR1 is MNHNS and CDR2 is SASEGT in the germline V gene. Trimming removed 3 bases from V and 4 bases from J, with 15 bases in between. Here the CDR3 reads CASSDLLLGVTEAFF. DNA for the CDR3: TGTGCCAGCAGTGATTTGCTACTGGGAGTCACTGAAGCTTTCTTT.

V usage is TRBV7-6 and J usage is TRBJ1-3; 7 bases fit TRBD1. The CDR3 covers 15 residues. Germline CDR1 reads SGHVS; CDR2 reads FNYEAQ. Unmatched junction bases numbered 2, after V lost 0 bases and J lost 3 bases. CDR3 nucleotides: TGTGCCAGCAGCTTAGCGCAGGGGGGTGGAAACACCATATATTTT. Encoded protein: CASSLAQGGGNTIYF.

The chain has TRBV24-1 and TRBJ2-1, with unresolved D. V gave up 1 base and J gave up 7 bases, with 10 bases separating them. The CDR3 extends over 14 amino acids. Germline V gene data show CDR1 as KGHDR and CDR2 as SFDVKD. The CDR3 spells CATSDFRARNEQFF. The CDR3 region has the DNA TGTGCCACCAGTGATTTTAGAGCCCGTAATGAGCAGTTCTTC.

This clone appeared a single time. Here the CDR3 reads CASSRGTGGNYGYTF. Written as DNA, the CDR3 is TGTGCCAGCTCACGGGGGACAGGAGGAAACTATGGCTACACCTTC. The V gene is TRBV18, the J gene TRBJ1-2; 8 bases agree with TRBD1. Looked up from germline, CDR1 is KGHSH and CDR2 is LQKENI. This CDR3 comprises 15 residues. V was pared by 4 bases and J by 2 bases, with 6 bases of the junction left unmatched.

A single count supports this clone. The DNA is omitted, as the CDR3 cannot be located on it reliably, and the CDR3 follows TCRdb's listing. The chain couples TRBV5-1 to TRBJ2-7; the table names TRBD1, a call not compared with the DNA. From germline, CDR1 is SGHRS and CDR2 YFSETQ. The CDR3 comprises 14 residues, both ends counted. CDR3 residues: CASSFGPGDYEQYF.

To note about this clone: Compared with germline, one end of the junction differs, possibly owing to a read error. The chain carries TRBV7-7 and TRBJ2-7; TRBD2 might be the D (5 bases). Germline-derived CDR1 and CDR2 are SSHAT and FNYEAQ (reference sequence). CDR3 size: 15 residues. The CDR3 loop reads CASSLSPRAAGEQYF. For the CDR3, the DNA is TGTGCTAGCAGCCTTTCCCCGCGGGCGGCGGGCGAGCAGTACTTC.

The V and J genes are TRBV6-5 and TRBJ2-5, with TRBD1 matching 9 bases. CDR3 length: 15 amino acids. V trimming: 2 bases; J trimming: 0 bases; junction bases outside the gene matches: 1. CDR1 is MNHEY and CDR2 is SVGAGI in the germline V gene. The CDR3 loop is CASSYGTGNQETQYF. The CDR3, as DNA: TGTGCCAGCAGTTACGGGACAGGGAACCAAGAGACCCAGTACTTC.

The chain joins TRBV6-1 to TRBJ1-4; D may be TRBD1 (6 bases). Trimming removed 0 bases from V and 7 bases from J, with 18 bases in between. Germline V lookup: CDR1 MNHNS, CDR2 SASEGT. CDR3 length: 17 amino acids. CDR3 in DNA: TGTGCCAGCAGTGAAGCTATGGGGTGGGGGCTCGGTGAAAAACTGTTTTTT. Protein: CASSEAMGWGLGEKLFF.

The chain is built from TRBV6-5 and TRBJ2-1, with TRBD1 matching over 9 bases. Per the germline V gene, CDR1 is MNHEY and CDR2 is SVGAGI. Trimming took 5 bases from V and 8 from J; bases not matched to a gene: 7. The CDR3 sequence is 14 residues long. The CDR3 spells CASSRDRVLDEQFF. The DNA of the CDR3 is TGTGCCAGCAGTCGGGACAGGGTCCTGGATGAGCAGTTCTTC.

This chain joins TRBV6-4 and TRBJ1-3, with D hard to call. Trimming stripped 9 bases from V and 4 bases from J, with 4 bases between. Germline V lookup: CDR1 MRHNA, CDR2 SNTAGT. The CDR3 runs to 10 residues. CDR3 coding DNA: TGTGCCAGGTCAGGAAACACCATATATTTT. Translated, it gives CARSGNTIYF.

The rearrangement links TRBV29-1 to TRBJ2-6, with a weak D call TRBD1 (5 bases). V lost 4 bases, J lost 3 bases, and 16 bases lay in between. Germline-derived CDR1 and CDR2 are SQVTM and ANQGSEA. The CDR3 loop spans 16 amino acids. CDR3 coding DNA: TGCAGCGTTGTTGTAGGGGCCCAAAGTGGGGCCAACGTCCTGACTTTC. This sequence encodes CSVVVGAQSGANVLTF.

The V call is TRBV29-1, the J call TRBJ2-3; D not certain. Germline values: CDR1 SQVTM, CDR2 ANQGSEA. Trimming left V 5 bases short and J 4 bases short, with 7 bases between. The CDR3 contains 11 residues. The chain's CDR3 is CSVLVADTQYF. The CDR3 DNA reads as TGCAGCGTTTTGGTAGCAGATACGCAGTATTTT.

The chain uses TRBV6-4 and TRBJ2-2; D remains unclear. Between the trimmed V and J ends, which lost 0 bases and 6 bases, there was a span of 8 bases. Per the germline V gene, CDR1 is MRHNA and CDR2 is SNTAGT. The CDR3 is made up of 14 amino acids. CDR3 in amino acids: CASSDSHLPGELFF. The CDR3 DNA is TGTGCCAGCAGTGACTCCCACCTACCCGGGGAGCTGTTTTTT.

This chain links TRBV6-6 with TRBJ2-7, with D possibly being TRBD2 (6 bases). The CDR3 has 13 amino acids. Trimming took off 8 bases at V and 6 bases at J, with 17 bases between the two ends. Per germline, CDR1 MNHNY and CDR2 SVGAGI (reference sequence). The CDR3 reads CASRAQLASEQYF. The DNA of the CDR3 is TGTGCCAGCCGGGCCCAACTAGCTAGCGAGCAGTACTTC.

The chain carries TRBV27 and TRBJ1-4; weak D call: TRBD1 (5 bases). In germline, CDR1 is MNHEY, CDR2 SMNVEV (reference sequence). V was clipped by 6 bases and J by 8 bases, with 16 bases between them. CDR3 length: 14 residues. The CDR3 loop reads CASSFGGEGEKLFF. The CDR3 DNA sequence: TGTGCCAGCAGCTTTGGGGGGGAGGGAGAAAAACTGTTTTTT.

This rearrangement joins TRBV5-1 to TRBJ2-3; D gene unclear. Deletions cut 2 bases from V and 1 base from J, with 8 bases between. This CDR3 has 14 amino acids. Germline CDR1 is SGHRS and CDR2 is YFSETQ. The chain's CDR3 is CASSLQTGTDTQYF. The CDR3 coding sequence is TGCGCCAGCAGCTTACAGACGGGCACAGATACGCAGTATTTT. The full variable domain, in which reference TRBV5-1 and TRBJ2-3 provide the parts outside the CDR3, is KAGVTQTPRYLIKTRGQQVTLSCSPISGHRSVSWYQQTPGQGLQFLFEYFSETQRNKGNFPGRFSGRQFSNSRSEMNVSTLELGDSALYLCASSLQTGTDTQYFGPGTRLTVL.

The J gene is TRBJ1-5, the V gene TRBV19; 11 positions agree with TRBD1. The V and J ends lost 5 bases and 0 bases, in that order; junction bases with no gene match: 3. Germline V CDR1 and CDR2: LNHDA, SQIVND (reference sequence). The CDR3 loop spans 16 amino acids. CDR3 coding DNA: TGTGCCAGTAGTTCGGGACAGGGGGATAGCAATCAGCCCCAGCATTTT. It encodes CASSSGQGDSNQPQHF.

The chain joins TRBV19 to TRBJ1-1; D remains ambiguous. Germline V gives CDR1 LNHDA, CDR2 SQIVND (reference sequence). The CDR3 has 17 amino acids. V lost 3 bases and J 0 bases, leaving 17 bases between the germline ends. This chain's CDR3 is CASSIPPSQRMNTEAFF. CDR3 in DNA: TGTGCCAGTAGTATCCCCCCCTCGCAGAGGATGAACACTGAAGCTTTCTTT.

The genes are TRBV9 and TRBJ2-5; TRBD2 is a possible D gene (6 bases). This CDR3 region has 14 residues. Per the germline V gene, CDR1 is SGDLS and CDR2 is YYNGEE. Trimming took off 0 bases at V and 4 bases at J, with 10 bases between the two ends. The chain's CDR3 is CASSVGQGGETQYF. In nucleotides, the CDR3 is TGTGCCAGCAGCGTAGGGCAGGGAGGAGAGACCCAGTACTTC.